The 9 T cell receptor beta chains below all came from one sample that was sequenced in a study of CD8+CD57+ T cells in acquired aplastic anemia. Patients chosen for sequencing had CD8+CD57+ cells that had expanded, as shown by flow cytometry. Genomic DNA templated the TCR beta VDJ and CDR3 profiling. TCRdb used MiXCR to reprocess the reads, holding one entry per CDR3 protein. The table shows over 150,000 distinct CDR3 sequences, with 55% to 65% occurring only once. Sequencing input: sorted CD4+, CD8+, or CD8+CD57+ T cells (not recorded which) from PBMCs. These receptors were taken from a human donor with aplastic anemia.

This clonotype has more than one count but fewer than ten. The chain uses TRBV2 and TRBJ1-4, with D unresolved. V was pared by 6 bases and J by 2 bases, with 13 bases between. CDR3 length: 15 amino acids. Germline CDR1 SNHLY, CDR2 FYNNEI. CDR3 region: CASSQPLGTNEKLFF. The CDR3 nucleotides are TGTGCCAGCAGCCAACCCCTAGGGACTAATGAAAAACTGTTTTTT. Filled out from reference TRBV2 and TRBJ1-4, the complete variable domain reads EPEVTQTPSHQVTQMGQEVILRCVPISNHLYFYWYRQILGQKVEFLVSFYNNEISEKSEIFDDQFSVERPDGSNFTLKIRSTKLEDSAMYFCASSQPLGTNEKLFFGSGTQLSVL.

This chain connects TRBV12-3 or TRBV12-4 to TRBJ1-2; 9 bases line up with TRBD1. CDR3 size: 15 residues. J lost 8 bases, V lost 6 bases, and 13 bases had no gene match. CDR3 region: CASSSRLRDRDGYTF. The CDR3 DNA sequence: TGTGCCAGCAGCTCACGTCTCCGGGACAGGGACGGCTACACCTTC.

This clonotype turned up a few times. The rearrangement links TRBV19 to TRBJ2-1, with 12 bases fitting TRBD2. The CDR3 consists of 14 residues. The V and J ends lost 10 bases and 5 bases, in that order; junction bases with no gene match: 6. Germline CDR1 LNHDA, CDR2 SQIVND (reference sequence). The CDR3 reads CAIARTSGDNEQFF. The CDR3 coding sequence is TGTGCCATCGCACGGACTAGCGGGGACAATGAGCAGTTCTTC.

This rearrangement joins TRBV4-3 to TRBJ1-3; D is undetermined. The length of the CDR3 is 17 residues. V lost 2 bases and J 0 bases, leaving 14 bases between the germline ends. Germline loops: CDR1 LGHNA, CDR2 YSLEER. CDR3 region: CASSQRSQVLSGNTIYF. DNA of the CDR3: TGCGCCAGCAGCCAACGTTCCCAAGTCCTCTCTGGAAACACCATATATTTT.

The CDR3, as DNA: TGTGCCAGCAGTGACGGACCCCAGTTCTTC. It yields the protein CASSDGPQFF. The V and J genes are TRBV2 and TRBJ2-1; D is unclear. The germline gives CDR1 SNHLY, CDR2 FYNNEI. The CDR3 is made up of 10 amino acids. Trimming pared 3 bases from V and 13 bases from J, leaving 7 bases between.

As DNA, the CDR3 is TGCGCCAGCAGCTTGGCCGGGGACAGTGCCTACGAGCAGTACTTC. Protein product: CASSLAGDSAYEQYF. This sequence joins TRBV5-1 and TRBJ2-7; 7 bases line up with TRBD1. The CDR3 sequence is 15 residues long. The junction had 5 bases not matched to a gene; V was cut back by 0 bases and J by 2 bases. Germline CDR1 reads SGHRS; CDR2 reads YFSETQ. Complete variable domain (other parts from reference TRBV5-1 and TRBJ2-7): KAGVTQTPRYLIKTRGQQVTLSCSPISGHRSVSWYQQTPGQGLQFLFEYFSETQRNKGNFPGRFSGRQFSNSRSEMNVSTLELGDSALYLCASSLAGDSAYEQYFGPGTRLTVT.

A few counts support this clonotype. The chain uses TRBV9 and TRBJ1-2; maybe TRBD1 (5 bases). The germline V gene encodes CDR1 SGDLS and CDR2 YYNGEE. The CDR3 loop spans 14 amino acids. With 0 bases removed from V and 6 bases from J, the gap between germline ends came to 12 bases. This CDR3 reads CASSVAWGSDGYTF. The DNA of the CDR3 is TGTGCCAGCAGCGTAGCGTGGGGGAGCGATGGCTACACCTTC.

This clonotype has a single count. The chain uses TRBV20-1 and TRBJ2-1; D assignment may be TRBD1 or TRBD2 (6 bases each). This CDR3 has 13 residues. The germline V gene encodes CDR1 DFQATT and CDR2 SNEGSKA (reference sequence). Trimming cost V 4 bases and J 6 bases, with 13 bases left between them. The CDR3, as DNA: TGCAGTGCTAATGGGGGGCGGGTCAATGAGCAGTTCTTC. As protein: CSANGGRVNEQFF.

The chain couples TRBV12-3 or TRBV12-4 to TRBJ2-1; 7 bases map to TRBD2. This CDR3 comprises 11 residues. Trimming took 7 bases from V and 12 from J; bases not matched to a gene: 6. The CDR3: CASTPGGRQFF. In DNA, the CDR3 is TGTGCCAGCACCCCCGGGGGGAGGCAGTTCTTC.